This T cell receptor (beta chain) came from a study of T cell responses to AZD1222 COVID-19 vaccine. Points from the study as a whole: Only a handful of individuals given AZD1222 were seropositive at baseline.

Of note for this clone: What it binds is not known.

V shed 0 bases and J shed 5 bases, with 29 bases lying between them. Germline V CDR1 and CDR2: SGDLS, YYNGEE. CDR3 length equals 20 residues. Method: immunoSEQ multiplex PCR; TCRdb's copy keeps in-frame clones and lacks some. Counted here are approximately 190,000 clones, 90% to 95% occurring once; the ten biggest clones make up 9.2%. This sequence joins TRBV9 and TRBJ2-5; D perhaps matches TRBD2 (5 bases). The clonotype originates from an adult in good health. This material consisted of peripheral blood, taken on day 0 of AZD1222 vaccination. CDR3 sequence (DNA): TGTGCCAGCAGCGTAGAGCCCCGGGTTCCTGGACTCACCCTGGGGGAGACCCAGTACTTC. Its translation is CASSVEPRVPGLTLGETQYF.